This TCR beta chain was obtained from a study of cytomegalovirus exposure and HLA in healthy donors (dated by TCRdb to 2017 to 2019). Concerning the study at large: In an earlier analysis of around 540 of the donors, 250 to 350 Gb of sequence data and some 120 million unique TCR beta sequences from approximately 180 million T cells were reported. Around 330 gigabases of sequencing data and roughly 80 million unique TCR sequences made up an early release that covered 500 to 650 HLA-typed donors. The genetic ancestry cluster associated with self-reported Caucasian donors included 81% of the 300 to 400 genotyped donors. The aim of the study was to test whether cataloging public T cell receptors could identify signatures of past pathogen exposure. The study used immunosequencing to profile the T cell repertoires of hundreds of subjects and linked those repertoires to cytomegalovirus serostatus. Besides the first cohort of under 700 subjects, a separate validation cohort made up of 120 different subjects was used. To predict cytomegalovirus infection status, the study combined high-throughput TCR immunosequencing, statistical association of individual TCRs with disease status, and machine learning. A later analysis re-analyzed previously published TCR beta repertoires from roughly 690 donors and added high-resolution HLA genotyping to study TCR occurrence patterns. In the later analysis, no new phenotypic data were used to find candidate immune exposures; instead, reliance was placed on TCR beta sequences and their occurrence across donors. An earlier analysis of 500 to 650 of the donors applied high-throughput TCR beta sequencing to assess whether each TCR beta V gene segment acted as functional or pseudogenic. Donor age, sex, ethnicity and CMV serostatus were collected together with the repertoire data. A later genetic analysis took genome-wide SNP genotypes for about three fifths of the 666 donors and used that subset as a discovery cohort. All discovery cohort repertoires had been generated using a single sequencing platform. Class I and class II HLA loci were covered by the typing at four-digit resolution. Typing coverage differed by locus: A, B, C, DRB1 and DQB1 were typed in about 620-640 donors, DQA1 in 522, DPA1 in over 600, and DPB1 in 450 to 490. Roughly 5 DR-DQ haplotypes were treated as single units for association and clustering because of strong linkage in the cohort. Among over 350 genotyped donors of the cohort, an average of approximately 240,000 unique TCR beta nucleotide sequences were sequenced per donor, roughly 20% of them non-productive.

Remarks on this clone: This clone's antigen is unknown. Per-nucleotide qualities are absent, and no much larger clonotype sits a single base away.

The cohort consisted of some 730 healthy bone marrow donors. At the time of sampling, every cohort member was nominally healthy, though immune exposures that went unrecorded were likely present. The donor tested CMV seropositive and was one of the 289 seropositive cohort members. A peripheral blood sample was provided by each donor, and peripheral blood mononuclear cells were used for TCR beta sequencing. The Qiagen DNeasy Blood Extraction Kit was used to extract genomic DNA from the blood cell samples. The full study reports these points: In a later analysis, TCR association rates were found to vary across HLA loci, with the most associated TCRs seen for DRB1 alleles and the fewest for HLA-C alleles. The authors suggested that the approach could potentially be extended to other disease states and immunological phenotypes. HLA typing was unavailable for some donors at each locus, so association tests used only the typed subset. Three of the identified cytomegalovirus-associated TCR beta chains were confirmed in vitro to be specific for cytomegalovirus antigens. Most TCR sequences were seen in very few donors, while some public TCRs were found in many individuals. A cluster of highly shared sequence variants was judged likely to be a technical artifact of the sequencing pipeline. CMV serostatus was the only immune exposure information available for the cohort. In a later analysis, HLA-associated TCR beta chains showed more clonal expansion and lower generation probabilities than non-associated chains that were equally common. Most CMV-associated TCR beta chains appeared to be HLA-restricted in a later analysis, and the HLA associations seemed to be driven largely by CMV exposure. Compared with the approximately 600-donor mean, donors in an Asian-associated ancestry cluster had fewer N-insertions in productive TCRs, according to a later genetic analysis. A later analysis associated 16,951 TCR beta sequences with specific HLA alleles at a false discovery rate of 0.05. The classifier was reported to diagnose cytomegalovirus status with high specificity and sensitivity in both the original and validation cohorts. The study gave a list of 150 to 200 TCR beta chains associated with cytomegalovirus. The earlier analysis of 587 of the donors excluded fewer than 20 rarely observed V segments, including chromosome 9 orphons, because counts were too low. A later genetic analysis associated a missense DCLRE1C variant with V-gene and J-gene trimming of TCR beta chains, and an independent cohort replicated the association. Broadly in line with IMGT annotations, most TCR beta V segments showed up in productive rearrangements about 87% or about 30% of the time in an earlier analysis of several hundred of the donors. Sequencing depth was assumed to be roughly uniform across donors in the presence/absence analyses, though that assumption may not hold. This cohort had only TCR beta chains sequenced, and the lack of alpha or paired-chain data limited which features could be detected. Correlated functional status among segregating V segments might reflect linkage disequilibrium, but an unknown experimental factor could not be ruled out. Assigning TCR associations to individual alleles was difficult when HLA alleles, especially DR and DQ, strongly co-occurred. According to a later analysis, parvovirus B19, influenza, CMV and Epstein-Barr virus appeared linked to several top co-occurrence clusters. The 87-base-pair reads could not distinguish some IMGT-functional V segments, including TRBV6-2 and TRBV6-3, so those segments were excluded. A further reported finding was that TCR beta sequences accurately predicted the HLA-A and HLA-B alleles for most subjects in the first cohort.

Receptors were amplified or captured by the immunoSEQ multiplex PCR assay. For the multiplex PCR, a mixture combining 60 forward primers for TCR Vbeta segments and 13 reverse primers for TCR Jbeta segments was used. Amplification of the CDR3 region of rearranged TCR beta genes was performed with a multiplex PCR assay on genomic DNA. The Illumina HiSeq System was used to sequence the amplified TCR beta libraries as 87-base-pair reads. The published analysis was carried out like this. Across the 640 or so repertoires, a later analysis counted approximately 75 million unique TCR beta chains, 8.5 million to 12 million of which were shared by at least two donors. A nearest-neighbor algorithm error-corrected the raw reads and collapsed the reads into unique sequences, merging closely related sequences to remove PCR and sequencing errors. To assign V, D and J gene segments, CDR3 sequences were aligned to IMGT reference sequences. For a sequence to be retained, at least a six-nucleotide match to both a V gene segment and a J gene segment was required. A rearrangement counted as productive if the CDR3 had no stop codons and remained in frame with V and J, and every other rearrangement counted as non-productive. CDR3 was defined by IMGT convention, running from the second conserved V-encoded cysteine to the conserved J-encoded phenylalanine. The earlier analysis of more than 450 of the donors excluded sequences that lacked an unambiguous match to a single V gene segment. An earlier analysis of under 750 of the donors called V segments functional above 56.7% productive rearrangements and segregating when the between-donor standard deviation exceeded 5%. A statistical classification framework was built to diagnose cytomegalovirus status from the catalog of TCR beta chain sequences. In a later analysis, TCR nucleotide sequences were compared against IMGT/GENE-DB human TR gene sequences so that V and J genes could be assigned. Using the TCRdist pipeline, a later analysis assigned CDR3 sequences along with most-parsimonious VDJ recombination scenarios. A later analysis defined each TCR beta chain by its CDR3 amino acid sequence plus V-gene family, and excluded reads lacking a unique V-gene family. In a later analysis, 450 to 600 highly shared, low-generation-probability nucleotide sequences were removed to address suspected cross-contamination and a sequencing artifact. For each public chain, a later analysis derived a clonal expansion index from normalized ranks of inferred template counts within each repertoire. In a later analysis, generation probabilities were computed with a VDJ recombination model fitted to out-of-frame rearrangements, and the resulting probabilities were checked against IGoR. In a later analysis, hypergeometric tests were used to score TCR-TCR, TCR-HLA and TCR-CMV co-occurrence, with a repertoire-size bias correction applied to TCR pairs. A later analysis estimated false discovery rates by permuting HLA or CMV assignments 20 times. In a later analysis, co-occurring TCRs were grouped using DBSCAN, and TCRdist sequence similarity was added for clustering within HLA-allele-positive subsets. Repertoires with fewer than 30,000 or more than 120,000 public chains were left out of co-occurrence clustering, as were five repertoires with anomalous nucleotide sharing. Entries here come from immuneACCESS through TCRdb and include only in-frame sequences with V and J called. Some clones fail to appear in such tables; in the studies checked, an unresolved V gene covers under half of the shortfall, and the cause of the remainder is unknown. V, J and clone size derive from that table, while D and trimming were established from the DNA sequence. The sample includes 200,000 to 250,000 clones, with over 70% observed a single time. The ten largest clonotypes hold less than 3% of the sample.

There are 13 amino acids in the CDR3, from cysteine to phenylalanine inclusive. Only the CDR3 region is kept as DNA, spanning 39 bases read in frame from base 1. The germline V gene provides CDR1 SGHTS and CDR2 YDEGEE. V gives up 5 bases and J gives up 0 bases, and the segment between their germline ends measures 7 bases. This receptor was taken from an older woman in good health and CMV-seropositive. The chain joins TRBV5-8 to TRBJ2-3; no D gene call is confident. Sequencing input: PBMCs. The nucleotide sequence reads TGTGCCAGCAGATCGACTAGCACAGATACGCAGTATTTT. This translates into CASRSTSTDTQYF.